Below, 5 T cell receptor beta chains from the same sample are listed, as sequenced in a study of T-cell reconstitution after alpha-beta-depleted transplantation in children. It was with unique molecular identifiers that the TCRbeta library was prepared. MiXCR was run by TCRdb on the PCR reads, yielding one entry per CDR3 protein. The data hold about 500,000 distinct CDR3 sequences, with 30% to 35% observed a single time. The sample in question was PBMCs from the stem cell graft donor, obtained from the stem cell graft. The receptors derive from a human donor who donated a stem cell graft to a child with aplastic anemia.

This clonotype has only a few counts. V usage is TRBV5-1 and J usage is TRBJ2-7; the match to TRBD1 covers 7 bases. V was clipped by 4 bases and J by 3 bases; unmatched bases: 4. Per the germline V gene, CDR1 is SGHRS and CDR2 is YFSETQ. The CDR3 contains 13 residues. Here the CDR3 DNA reads TGCGCCAGCAGCCCCTCAGGGGGCTACGAGCAGTACGTC. It translates to CASSPSGGYEQYV.

CDR3 residues: CATKRQGQLQYF. CDR3 coding DNA: TGTGCCACAAAAAGACAGGGTCAGCTTCAGTACTTC. The chain recombines TRBV19 with TRBJ2-4, with 7 positions matching TRBD1. Unmatched junction bases numbered 11, after V lost 10 bases and J lost 11 bases. The CDR3 is made up of 12 amino acids. Looked up from germline, CDR1 is LNHDA and CDR2 is SQIVND (reference sequence).

The genes are TRBV5-1 and TRBJ2-7, with 7 bases matching TRBD2. CDR1 is SGHRS, CDR2 YFSETQ, per germline. The CDR3 extends over 15 amino acids. Unmatched junction bases numbered 6, after V lost 2 bases and J lost 1 base. CDR3 DNA sequence: TGCGCCAGCAGCTTATGGTCTAGCGGATCCTACGAGCAGTACTTC. Protein sequence: CASSLWSSGSYEQYF.

The chain has TRBV27 and TRBJ2-3; D perhaps matches TRBD2 (5 bases). Germline CDR1 reads MNHEY; CDR2 reads SMNVEV (reference sequence). The CDR3 loop spans 13 amino acids. Trimming cost V 9 bases and J 1 base, with 11 bases left between them. The CDR3 loop reads CASHGLRTDTQYF. CDR3 DNA sequence: TGTGCCAGTCATGGACTCCGCACAGATACGCAGTATTTT.

The chain joins TRBV7-6 to TRBJ2-6; D is ambiguous. This CDR3 contains 15 residues. Germline V gene lookup returns CDR1 SGHVS and CDR2 FNYEAQ. Between the trimmed V and J ends, which lost 5 bases and 0 bases, there was a span of 8 bases. CDR3 DNA sequence: TGTGCCAGCAGCCCGGGCGTCTCTGGGGCCAACGTCCTGACTTTC. Translated: CASSPGVSGANVLTF.